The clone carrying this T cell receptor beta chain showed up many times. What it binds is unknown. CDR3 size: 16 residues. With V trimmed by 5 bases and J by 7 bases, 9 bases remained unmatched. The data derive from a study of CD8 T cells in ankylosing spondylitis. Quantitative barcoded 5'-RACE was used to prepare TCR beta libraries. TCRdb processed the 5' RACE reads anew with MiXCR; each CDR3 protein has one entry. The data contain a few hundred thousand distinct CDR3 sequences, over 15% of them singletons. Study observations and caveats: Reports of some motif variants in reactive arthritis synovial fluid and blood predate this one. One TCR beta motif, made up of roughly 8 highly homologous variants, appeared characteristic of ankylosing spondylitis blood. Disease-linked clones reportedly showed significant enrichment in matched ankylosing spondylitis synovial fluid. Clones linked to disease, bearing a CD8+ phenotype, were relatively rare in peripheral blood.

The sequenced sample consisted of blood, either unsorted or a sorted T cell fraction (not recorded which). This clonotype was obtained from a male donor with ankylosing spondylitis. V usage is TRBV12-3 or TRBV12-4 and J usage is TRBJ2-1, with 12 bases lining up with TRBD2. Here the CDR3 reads CASSPRTSGKSNEQFF. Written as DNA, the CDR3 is TGTGCCAGCAGTCCCAGGACTAGCGGGAAGTCGAATGAGCAGTTCTTC.